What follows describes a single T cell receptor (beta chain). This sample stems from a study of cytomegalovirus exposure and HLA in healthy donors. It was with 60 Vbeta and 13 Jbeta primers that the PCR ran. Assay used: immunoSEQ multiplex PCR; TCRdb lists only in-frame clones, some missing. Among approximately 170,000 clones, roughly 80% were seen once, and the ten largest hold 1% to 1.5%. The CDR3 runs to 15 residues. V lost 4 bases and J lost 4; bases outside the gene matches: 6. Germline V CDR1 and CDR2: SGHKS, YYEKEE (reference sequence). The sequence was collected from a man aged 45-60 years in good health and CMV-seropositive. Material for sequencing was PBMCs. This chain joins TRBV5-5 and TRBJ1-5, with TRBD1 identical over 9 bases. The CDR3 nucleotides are TGTGCCAGCAGCAGGACAGGGGCGGAAAATCAGCCCCAGCATTTT. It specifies CASSRTGAENQPQHF.